This T cell receptor beta chain was identified in a study of T cell repertoires in cytomegalovirus infection (dated by TCRdb to between 2018 and 2021). Broadly, across the study: Donor HLA type was relevant to the analysis, because carriage of CMV infection together with the matching HLA type was indicated by public TCR beta signatures.

Instrument on record: Illumina HiSeq 1500. TCRdb reworked the public reads: Q25 trimming with fastp, MiXCR clone assembly, productive beta chains retained. Each CDR3 protein appears once, grouped with its most common genes and DNA. The sample data list about 230,000 distinct CDR3 sequences, and approximately 22% of these were observed just once. The ten top clones hold roughly 18% of the sample. Broad study findings and their caveats: The ex vivo response was dominated by HLA-C-restricted CMV-specific TCR beta clonotypes, which also provided the single most frequent clonotype in two of eight donors. In both this cohort and an independent roughly 330-donor cohort, the cumulative frequency of public TCR beta family members distinguished carriers of CMV infection plus the relevant HLA type.

V was cut back by 2 bases and J by 8 bases, leaving a gap of 16 bases between them. For CDR1 and CDR2, the germline V gene lists MDHEN and SYDVKM. Counted from cysteine to phenylalanine, this CDR3 has 15 amino acids. Of the read, only the CDR3 DNA is kept; its 45 bases are in frame from base 1. At least ten counts were recorded for this clonotype. The specificity of this receptor is unknown. Base qualities are not at hand, and no much larger clone is one base apart. The receptor was derived from a human donor in good health (CMV status not recorded). Some clones in this sample may be carry-over from other donors' samples. The rearranged segments are TRBV28 and TRBJ2-1; TRBD2 is a weak D gene call, 6 bases matching. Sequencing was performed on CD8+ T cells from PBMCs. The CDR3 region: CASSLPRGASDEQFF. The DNA reads as follows: TGTGCCAGCAGTTTACCGCGCGGGGCCAGCGATGAGCAGTTCTTC.